One sample yielded the 22 T cell receptor beta chains listed below, sequenced in a study of shared clonotypes between healthy human individuals (dated by TCRdb to the early 2020s). Preparation of the library involved the immunoSEQ multiplex PCR assay. TCRdb stores this immuneACCESS table with in-frame sequences only. Part of the clones is absent; in the studies checked, under half of the shortfall reflects unresolved V genes, and no reason is known for the rest. This sample comprises around 1,900,000 clones, roughly 93% of them detected only once. In total, the top ten clones hold about 1.7% of the sample. CD8 naive samples were CD45RO-negative cells positively selected for CCR7, giving a CD45RA+CCR7+ population that excluded TemRA cells. The sequenced sample consisted of naive CD8+ T cells from PBMCs. In the paper's terms, the cell subset or site label means: CD45RA+CCR7+. The receptors shown here come from a man aged 18 to 29 in good health. Some clones in this sample may be carry-over from other donors' samples.

On this clone: The sample has other DNA sequences that encode this CDR3 too. The gene calls are TRBV5-6 and TRBJ2-7; 8 nucleotides match TRBD1. This CDR3 is 14 amino acids long. The junction had 6 bases not matched to a gene; V was cut back by 0 bases and J by 7 bases. Germline lookup yields CDR1 SGHDT and CDR2 YYEEEE. DNA of the CDR3: TGTGCCAGCAGCTTGGGGACAGGGCCTCGGGAGCAGTACTTC. This translates into CASSLGTGPREQYF.

The chain is built from TRBV30 and TRBJ2-1, with D unclear. Germline V gene sequence: CDR1 GTSNPN, CDR2 SVGIG (reference sequence). The CDR3 is 13 amino acids. The germline V and J ends were trimmed by 4 bases and 2 bases, with 9 bases remaining between them. The CDR3 nucleotides are TGTGCCTGGAACCACGGCCCCTACAATGAGCAGTTCTTC. It specifies CAWNHGPYNEQFF.

V and J are TRBV5-8 and TRBJ2-1; no clear D. Trimming took off 8 bases at V and 5 bases at J, with 14 bases between the two ends. CDR1 and CDR2 (germline): SGHTS, YDEGEE. This CDR3 spans 13 amino acids. Here the CDR3 reads CASLFRADNEQFF. In nucleotides, the CDR3 is TGTGCCAGTCTTTTTCGGGCCGACAATGAGCAGTTCTTC.

This clone was counted a single time. This sequence joins TRBV9 and TRBJ1-2; D unresolved. V shed 2 bases and J shed 4 bases, with 15 bases lying between them. Germline V gives CDR1 SGDLS, CDR2 YYNGEE. The CDR3 is 15 residues long. CDR3: CASSVGGWLSYGYTF. The CDR3 bases are TGTGCCAGCAGCGTCGGTGGCTGGTTGAGCTATGGCTACACCTTC.

J is TRBJ1-5 and V is TRBV19; TRBD1 agrees at 9 bases. The CDR3 has 18 residues. The junction had 11 bases not matched to a gene; V was cut back by 5 bases and J by 0 bases. Per germline, CDR1 LNHDA and CDR2 SQIVND (reference sequence). This chain's CDR3 is CASSSSRDRVGSNQPQHF. As DNA, the CDR3 is TGTGCCAGTAGTTCGTCCCGGGACAGGGTCGGTAGCAATCAGCCCCAGCATTTT.

The V call is TRBV29-1, the J call TRBJ1-5, with a tentative D call TRBD1 (5 bases). V lost 0 bases and J 11 bases, leaving 11 bases between the germline ends. This CDR3 contains 12 residues. Germline values: CDR1 SQVTM, CDR2 ANQGSEA. The CDR3 DNA sequence: TGCAGCGTTGAAGATCTTAAGGGGTCCCAGCATTTT. It translates to CSVEDLKGSQHF.

This clone appeared a few times. The rearrangement joins TRBV25-1 to TRBJ1-1, with unresolved D. V shed 11 bases and J shed 1 base, with 14 bases lying between them. The CDR3 is made up of 13 amino acids. Germline V gene data show CDR1 as MGHDK and CDR2 as SYGVNS. The CDR3 loop reads CASRWSTNTEAFF. The CDR3 DNA follows: TGTGCCTCCCGTTGGTCGACGAACACTGAAGCTTTCTTT.

CDR3 sequence: CASSSRTSGRAPDTQYF. CDR3 DNA sequence: TGTGCCAGCAGCTCACGAACTAGCGGGAGGGCCCCAGATACGCAGTATTTT. The chain has TRBV11-2 and TRBJ2-3, with TRBD2 identical over 13 bases. The CDR3 is 17 residues long. The germline V gene encodes CDR1 SGHAT and CDR2 FQNNGV. The V segment lost 4 bases and the J segment 4 bases; nucleotides outside the gene matches: 8.

This clone showed up just once. V and J are TRBV9 and TRBJ2-1; D might be TRBD2 (6 bases). V was pared by 1 base and J by 3 bases, with 14 bases between. The CDR3 consists of 16 residues. CDR1 is SGDLS, CDR2 YYNGEE, per germline. The CDR3 spells CASSVPRAGLYNEQFF. The CDR3 nucleotides are TGTGCCAGCAGCGTACCGCGGGCGGGACTCTACAATGAGCAGTTCTTC. Complete variable domain (other parts from reference TRBV9 and TRBJ2-1): DSGVTQTPKHLITATGQRVTLRCSPRSGDLSVYWYQQSLDQGLQFLIQYYNGEERAKGNILERFSAQQFPDLHSELNLSSLELGDSALYFCASSVPRAGLYNEQFFGPGTRLTVL.

This chain joins TRBV6-6 and TRBJ1-2; 8 positions agree with TRBD1. The CDR3 length is 12 residues. V lost 7 bases and J lost 4; bases outside the gene matches: 2. The germline V gene encodes CDR1 MNHNY and CDR2 SVGAGI (reference sequence). CDR3 amino acids: CASITGGYGYTF. The CDR3 nucleotides read TGTGCCAGCATTACAGGGGGCTATGGCTACACCTTC.

Notes on this clone: This sample includes further DNA sequences coding for the same CDR3. The gene calls are TRBV27 and TRBJ1-5; D is unclear. This CDR3 has 13 residues. Germline V CDR1 and CDR2: MNHEY, SMNVEV (reference sequence). Trimming shortened V by 3 bases and J by 2 bases, and 5 bases separated the two germline ends. The DNA of the CDR3 is TGTGCCAGCAGTTTTTCGGGCAATCAGCCCCAGCATTTT. It codes for CASSFSGNQPQHF.

Notes on this clone: At the DNA level, this CDR3 is encoded by other sequences in the same sample as well. The V gene is TRBV19, the J gene TRBJ1-1; no reliable D call. V was clipped by 3 bases and J by 0 bases, with 5 bases between them. CDR1 is LNHDA, CDR2 SQIVND, per germline (reference sequence). This CDR3 has 13 residues. CDR3 nucleotides: TGTGCCAGTAGTATCGGAGTGAACACTGAAGCTTTCTTT. It specifies CASSIGVNTEAFF.

The chain joins TRBV28 to TRBJ1-2; D not resolved. CDR1 is MDHEN, CDR2 SYDVKM, per germline. The length of the CDR3 is 14 residues. V was pared by 2 bases and J by 4 bases, with 11 bases between. CDR3 loop: CASSLVPASYGYTF. The CDR3, as DNA: TGTGCCAGCAGTTTAGTCCCAGCCTCCTATGGCTACACCTTC.

The chain combines TRBV28 with TRBJ1-5; D may be TRBD1 (6 bases). V was pared by 1 base and J by 0 bases, with 10 bases between. The CDR3 totals 16 residues. Germline V gene data show CDR1 as MDHEN and CDR2 as SYDVKM. The DNA for the CDR3 is TGTGCCAGCAGTTTATTGGGGGCTTTTAGCAATCAGCCCCAGCATTTT. Amino acid sequence: CASSLLGAFSNQPQHF.

This rearrangement joins TRBV11-2 to TRBJ1-1; D not resolved. The germline CDR1 and CDR2 sequences are SGHAT and FQNNGV. Trimming shortened V by 2 bases and J by 1 base, and 14 bases separated the two germline ends. CDR3 length: 16 amino acids. The DNA of the CDR3 is TGTGCCAGCAGCTTATTACCTGACATCTGGAACACTGAAGCTTTCTTT. Its translation: CASSLLPDIWNTEAFF.

The chain combines TRBV7-9 with TRBJ2-3, with D tentatively TRBD2 (6 bases). Looked up from germline, CDR1 is SEHNR and CDR2 is FQNEAQ (reference sequence). V was pared by 6 bases and J by 2 bases, with 12 bases between. This CDR3 has 14 residues. The DNA for the CDR3 is TGTGCCAGCAGACTCGGGGGACCCACAGATACGCAGTATTTT. Translating gives CASRLGGPTDTQYF.

Of note for this clone: The sample holds other DNA sequences that translate to the same CDR3. CDR3 coding DNA: TGTGCCAGCAGCTTAGTTGCGGTGAACACTGAAGCTTTCTTT. Translation: CASSLVAVNTEAFF. The gene calls are TRBV7-9 and TRBJ1-1; D remains ambiguous. The V end lost 1 base, the J end lost 0 bases, and 6 bases lay between the germline ends. Germline V gives CDR1 SEHNR, CDR2 FQNEAQ (reference sequence). This CDR3 spans 14 amino acids.

V and J are TRBV5-8 and TRBJ2-1; 8 positions match TRBD1. V lost 4 bases to trimming and J lost 6 bases; unmatched junction nucleotides: 9. The germline gives CDR1 SGHTS, CDR2 YDEGEE. The CDR3 loop spans 15 amino acids. The CDR3 sequence: CASSTGQALPNEQFF. As DNA, the CDR3 is TGTGCCAGCAGCACGGGACAGGCCTTACCCAATGAGCAGTTCTTC.

The chain joins TRBV4-1 to TRBJ2-7; D remains unclear. From germline, CDR1 is MGHRA and CDR2 YSYEKL. With 3 bases removed from V and 7 bases from J, the gap between germline ends came to 19 bases. The CDR3 is 15 amino acids. This CDR3 reads CASSHGFTPEDEQYF. The CDR3 DNA reads TGCGCCAGCAGCCATGGATTCACCCCCGAGGATGAGCAGTACTTC.

The chain recombines TRBV18 with TRBJ2-7; D perhaps matches TRBD1 (6 bases). V lost 4 bases and J 3 bases, leaving 10 bases between the germline ends. CDR1 is KGHSH and CDR2 is LQKENI in the germline V gene. This CDR3 spans 13 amino acids. The CDR3 DNA sequence: TGTGCCAGCTCACTTTCACAGGGCTACGAGCAGTACTTC. Residues: CASSLSQGYEQYF. The full variable domain, in which reference TRBV18 and TRBJ2-7 provide the parts outside the CDR3, is NAGVMQNPRHLVRRRGQEARLRCSPMKGHSHVYWYRQLPEEGLKFMVYLQKENIIDESGMPKERFSAEFPKEGPSILRIQQVVRGDSAAYFCASSLSQGYEQYFGPGTRLTVT.

About this clone itself: This sample also contains other DNA sequences that code for the same CDR3. The chain links TRBV7-9 to TRBJ2-5; D remains unclear. Germline-derived CDR1 and CDR2 are SEHNR and FQNEAQ (reference sequence). This CDR3 has 11 residues. Trimming shortened V by 3 bases and J by 4 bases, and 3 bases separated the two germline ends. CDR3 in amino acids: CASSFLETQYF. The CDR3 coding sequence is TGTGCCAGCAGCTTTTTAGAGACCCAGTACTTC.

The chain joins TRBV19 to TRBJ1-3; perhaps TRBD1 as D (5 bases). Germline V gene lookup returns CDR1 LNHDA and CDR2 SQIVND (reference sequence). The CDR3 consists of 16 residues. Trimming cost V 7 bases and J 0 bases, with 16 bases left between them. CDR3 bases: TGTGCCAGTACTGACAGCTCATCCTTCTCTGGAAACACCATATATTTT. This codes for CASTDSSSFSGNTIYF.